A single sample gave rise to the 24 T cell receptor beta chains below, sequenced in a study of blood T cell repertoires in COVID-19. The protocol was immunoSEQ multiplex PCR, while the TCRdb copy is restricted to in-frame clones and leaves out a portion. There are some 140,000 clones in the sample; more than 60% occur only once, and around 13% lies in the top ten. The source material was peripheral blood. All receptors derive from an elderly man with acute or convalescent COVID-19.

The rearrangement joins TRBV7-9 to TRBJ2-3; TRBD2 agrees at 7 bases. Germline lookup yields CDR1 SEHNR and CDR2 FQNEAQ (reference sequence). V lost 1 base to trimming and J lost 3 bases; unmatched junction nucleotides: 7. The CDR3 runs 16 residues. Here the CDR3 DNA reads TGTGCCAGCAGCTTAGGGGAGGGGCTTTTTACAGATACGCAGTATTTT. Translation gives CASSLGEGLFTDTQYF.

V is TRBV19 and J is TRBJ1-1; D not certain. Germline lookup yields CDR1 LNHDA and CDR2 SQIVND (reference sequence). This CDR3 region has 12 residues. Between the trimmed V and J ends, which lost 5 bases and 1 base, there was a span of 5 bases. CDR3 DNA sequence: TGTGCCAGTAGTTCCGGGAACACTGAAGCTTTCTTT. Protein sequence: CASSSGNTEAFF.

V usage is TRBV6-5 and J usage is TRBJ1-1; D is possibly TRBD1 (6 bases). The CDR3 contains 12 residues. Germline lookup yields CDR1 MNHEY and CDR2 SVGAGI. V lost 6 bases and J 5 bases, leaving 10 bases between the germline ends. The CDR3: CASRDRGTEAFF. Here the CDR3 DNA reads TGTGCCAGCAGGGACAGAGGGACTGAAGCTTTCTTT.

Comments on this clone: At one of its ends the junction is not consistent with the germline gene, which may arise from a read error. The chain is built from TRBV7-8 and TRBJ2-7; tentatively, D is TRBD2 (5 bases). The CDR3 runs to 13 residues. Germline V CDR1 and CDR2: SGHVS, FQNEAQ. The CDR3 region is CASSRGSSNEQYF. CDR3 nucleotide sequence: TGTGCCAGCAGCCGCGGGTCCTCCAACGAGCAGTACTTC.

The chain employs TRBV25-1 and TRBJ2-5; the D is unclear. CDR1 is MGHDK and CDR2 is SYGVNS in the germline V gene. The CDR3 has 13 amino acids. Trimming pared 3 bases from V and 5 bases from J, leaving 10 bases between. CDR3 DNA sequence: TGTGCCAGCAGTGACCCATACTCGGAGACCCAGTACTTC. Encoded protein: CASSDPYSETQYF.

The CDR3 sequence is CASSYGGTEAFF. DNA for the CDR3: TGTGCCAGCAGCTACGGGGGCACTGAAGCTTTCTTT. The chain has TRBV5-6 and TRBJ1-1, with a weak D call TRBD1 (5 bases). The CDR3 length is 12 residues. Looked up from germline, CDR1 is SGHDT and CDR2 is YYEEEE. The germline V and J ends were trimmed by 3 bases and 4 bases, with 7 bases remaining between them.

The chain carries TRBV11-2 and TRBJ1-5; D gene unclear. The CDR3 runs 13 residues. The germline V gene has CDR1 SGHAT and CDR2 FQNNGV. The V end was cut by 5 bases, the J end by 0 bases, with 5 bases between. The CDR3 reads CASSLYSNQPQHF. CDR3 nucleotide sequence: TGTGCCAGCAGCCTGTATAGCAATCAGCCCCAGCATTTT.

CDR3 DNA: TGTGCCAGCAGCTTGGGGCAGGGGACGCTTGGAAACACCATATATTTT. It translates to CASSLGQGTLGNTIYF. V and J are TRBV5-5 and TRBJ1-3; D possibly corresponds to TRBD1 (6 bases). Germline V gives CDR1 SGHKS, CDR2 YYEKEE (reference sequence). The CDR3 sequence is 16 residues long. V lost 0 bases and J 3 bases, leaving 13 bases between the germline ends. Supplemented by reference TRBV5-5 and TRBJ1-3, the full variable domain reads DAGVTQSPTHLIKTRGQQVTLRCSPISGHKSVSWYQQVLGQGPQFIFQYYEKEERGRGNFPDRFSARQFPNYSSELNVNALLLGDSALYLCASSLGQGTLGNTIYFGEGSWLTVV.

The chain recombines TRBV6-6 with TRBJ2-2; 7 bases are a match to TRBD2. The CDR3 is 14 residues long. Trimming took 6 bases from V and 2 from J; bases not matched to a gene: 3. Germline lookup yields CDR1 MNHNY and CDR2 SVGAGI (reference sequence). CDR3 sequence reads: CASRTGGNTGELFF. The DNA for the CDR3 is TGTGCCAGCAGGACGGGGGGAAACACCGGGGAGCTGTTTTTT.

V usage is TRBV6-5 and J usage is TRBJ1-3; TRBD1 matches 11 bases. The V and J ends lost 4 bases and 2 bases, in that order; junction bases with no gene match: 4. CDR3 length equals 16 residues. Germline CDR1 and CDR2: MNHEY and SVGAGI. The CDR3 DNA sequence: TGTGCCAGCAGTTCCCCGGGACAGGGGGCTGGAAACACCATATATTTT. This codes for CASSSPGQGAGNTIYF.

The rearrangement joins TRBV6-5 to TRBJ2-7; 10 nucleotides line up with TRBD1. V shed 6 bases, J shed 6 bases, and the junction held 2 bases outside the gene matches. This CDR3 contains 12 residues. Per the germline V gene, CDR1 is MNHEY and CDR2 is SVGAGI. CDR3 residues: CASSDRGLEQYF. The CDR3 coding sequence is TGTGCCAGCAGCGACAGGGGGCTCGAGCAGTACTTC.

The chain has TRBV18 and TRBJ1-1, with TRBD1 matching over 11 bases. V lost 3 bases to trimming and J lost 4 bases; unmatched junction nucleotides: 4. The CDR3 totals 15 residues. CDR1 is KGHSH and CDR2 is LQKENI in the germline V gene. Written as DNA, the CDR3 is TGTGCCAGCTCACCGGGACAGGGGGTGACCACTGAAGCTTTCTTT. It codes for CASSPGQGVTTEAFF. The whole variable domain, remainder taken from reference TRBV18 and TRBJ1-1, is NAGVMQNPRHLVRRRGQEARLRCSPMKGHSHVYWYRQLPEEGLKFMVYLQKENIIDESGMPKERFSAEFPKEGPSILRIQQVVRGDSAAYFCASSPGQGVTTEAFFGQGTRLTVV.

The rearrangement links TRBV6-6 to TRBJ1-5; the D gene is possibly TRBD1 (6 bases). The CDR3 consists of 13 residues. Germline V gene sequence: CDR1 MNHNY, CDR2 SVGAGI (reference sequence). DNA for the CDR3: TGTGCGTCACAGCAGGGGCAGGGTCAGCCCCAGCATTTT. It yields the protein CASQQGQGQPQHF.

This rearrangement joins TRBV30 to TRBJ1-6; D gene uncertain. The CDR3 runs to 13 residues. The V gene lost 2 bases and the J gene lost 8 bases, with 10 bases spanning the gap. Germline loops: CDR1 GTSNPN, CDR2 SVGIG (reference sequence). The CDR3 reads CAWSTPGDSPLHF. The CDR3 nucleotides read TGTGCCTGGAGTACGCCCGGGGATTCACCCCTCCACTTT.

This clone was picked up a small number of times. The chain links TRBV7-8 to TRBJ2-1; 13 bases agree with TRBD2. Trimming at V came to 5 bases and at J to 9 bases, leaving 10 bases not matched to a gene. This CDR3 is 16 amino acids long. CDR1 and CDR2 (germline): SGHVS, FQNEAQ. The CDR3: CASSIETSGGTFEQFF. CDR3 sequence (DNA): TGTGCCAGCAGCATCGAGACTAGCGGGGGGACCTTTGAGCAGTTCTTC. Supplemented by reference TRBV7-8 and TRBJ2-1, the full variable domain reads GAGVSQSPRYKVAKRGQDVALRCDPISGHVSLFWYQQALGQGPEFLTYFQNEAQLDKSGLPSDRFFAERPEGSVSTLKIQRTQQEDSAVYLCASSIETSGGTFEQFFGPGTRLTVL.

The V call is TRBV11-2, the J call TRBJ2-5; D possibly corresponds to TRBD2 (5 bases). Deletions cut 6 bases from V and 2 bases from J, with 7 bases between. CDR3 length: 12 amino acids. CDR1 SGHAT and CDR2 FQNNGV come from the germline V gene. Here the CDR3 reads CASRREQETQYF. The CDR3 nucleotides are TGTGCCAGCAGACGGGAACAAGAGACCCAGTACTTC.

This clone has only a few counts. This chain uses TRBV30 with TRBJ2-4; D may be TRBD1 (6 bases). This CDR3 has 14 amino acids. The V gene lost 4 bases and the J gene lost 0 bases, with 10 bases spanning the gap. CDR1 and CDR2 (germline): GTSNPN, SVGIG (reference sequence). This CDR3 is CAWTSGEAKNIQYF. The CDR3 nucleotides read TGTGCCTGGACCTCAGGGGAAGCCAAAAACATTCAGTACTTC.

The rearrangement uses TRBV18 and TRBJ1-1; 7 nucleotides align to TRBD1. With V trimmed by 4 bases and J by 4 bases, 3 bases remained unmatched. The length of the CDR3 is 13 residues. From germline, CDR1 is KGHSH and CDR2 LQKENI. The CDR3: CASSLQGVTEAFF. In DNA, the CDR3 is TGTGCCAGCTCACTCCAGGGGGTCACTGAAGCTTTCTTT.

The CDR3 coding sequence is TGTGCCAGCAGCCAAGATCATGGGAAACGACAGGTGCGCGGCTACACCTTC. The encoded protein is CASSQDHGKRQVRGYTF. J is TRBJ1-2 and V is TRBV3-1 (or the pseudogene TRBV3-2); TRBD1 might be the D (6 bases). V was clipped by 0 bases and J by 8 bases, with 22 bases between them. The CDR3 is 17 amino acids. The germline gives CDR1 LGHDT, CDR2 YNNKEL (reference sequence).

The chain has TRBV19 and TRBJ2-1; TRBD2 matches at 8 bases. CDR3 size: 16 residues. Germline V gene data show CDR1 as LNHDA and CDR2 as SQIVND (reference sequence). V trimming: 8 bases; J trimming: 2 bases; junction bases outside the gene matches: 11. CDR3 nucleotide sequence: TGTGCCAGTCATAAGTCCAGCGGGGGACCCTACAATGAGCAGTTCTTC. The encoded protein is CASHKSSGGPYNEQFF.

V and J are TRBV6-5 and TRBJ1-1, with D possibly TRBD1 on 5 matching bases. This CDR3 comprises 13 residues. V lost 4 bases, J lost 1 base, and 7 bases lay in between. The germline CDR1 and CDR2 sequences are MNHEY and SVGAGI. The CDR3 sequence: CASSSQGNTEAFF. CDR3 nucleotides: TGTGCCAGCAGTTCCCAGGGGAACACTGAAGCTTTCTTT.

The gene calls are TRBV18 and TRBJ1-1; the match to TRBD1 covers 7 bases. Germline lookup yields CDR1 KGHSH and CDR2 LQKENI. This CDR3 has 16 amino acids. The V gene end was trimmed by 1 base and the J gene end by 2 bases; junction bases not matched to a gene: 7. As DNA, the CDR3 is TGTGCCAGCTCACCACGAGCAGGGGGATTCAACACTGAAGCTTTCTTT. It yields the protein CASSPRAGGFNTEAFF.

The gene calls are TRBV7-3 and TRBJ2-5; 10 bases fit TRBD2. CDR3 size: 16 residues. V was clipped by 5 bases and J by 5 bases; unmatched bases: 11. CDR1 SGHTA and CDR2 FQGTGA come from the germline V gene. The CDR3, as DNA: TGTGCCAGCAGCGCCCGACCTAGCGGGGGTCATGAGACCCAGTACTTC. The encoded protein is CASSARPSGGHETQYF.

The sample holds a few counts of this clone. CDR3 sequence reads: CASTGEGSPYEQYF. The CDR3 DNA is TGTGCCAGCACAGGGGAGGGCAGTCCCTACGAGCAGTACTTC. The chain carries TRBV28 and TRBJ2-7; the D gene is possibly TRBD2 (7 bases). Germline values: CDR1 MDHEN, CDR2 SYDVKM. Trimming shortened V by 7 bases and J by 2 bases, and 15 bases separated the two germline ends. The CDR3 covers 14 residues.